The 30 T cell receptor beta chains reported below all come from one sample, sequenced in a study of T cell repertoires in cytomegalovirus infection. MiXCR, applied by TCRdb to the reads, yields one record per CDR3 protein. Of 150,000 to 200,000 distinct CDR3 sequences in the sample, around 20% were seen once. The source material was PBMCs. All receptors derive from a human donor in good health (CMV status not recorded). Some clones in this sample may be carry-over from other donors' samples.

This clonotype was recorded at least ten times. The gene calls are TRBV7-2 and TRBJ2-7; the D gene is possibly TRBD2 (5 bases). Trimming cost V 5 bases and J 3 bases, with 11 bases left between them. CDR1 SGHTA and CDR2 FQGNSA come from the germline V gene. The length of the CDR3 is 13 residues. CDR3 region: CASSPPGGYEQYF. CDR3 DNA sequence: TGTGCCAGCAGCCCCCCCGGAGGCTACGAGCAGTACTTC.

This clonotype was detected only a few times. The V call is TRBV6-2 or TRBV6-3, the J call TRBJ2-7; D gene unclear. Germline CDR1 and CDR2: MNHEY and SVGEGT. The V end was cut by 4 bases, the J end by 0 bases, with 16 bases between. The CDR3 length is 16 residues. The CDR3 protein is CASSLLAARSSYEQYF. CDR3 sequence (DNA): TGTGCCAGCAGTTTATTAGCCGCTAGGAGCTCCTACGAGCAGTACTTC.

The V and J genes are TRBV29-1 and TRBJ2-3, with 9 bases lining up with TRBD2. V was clipped by 7 bases and J by 2 bases; unmatched bases: 4. The CDR3 extends over 13 amino acids. Germline V lookup: CDR1 SQVTM, CDR2 ANQGSEA. The CDR3 loop is CSALGLATDTQYF. The CDR3 bases are TGCAGCGCCCTGGGACTAGCCACAGATACGCAGTATTTT.

This clonotype was detected many times. The chain recombines TRBV7-2 with TRBJ2-5, with D maybe TRBD2 (6 bases). The CDR3 sequence is 16 residues long. The V and J ends lost 1 base and 6 bases respectively, with 18 bases between them. Germline lookup yields CDR1 SGHTA and CDR2 FQGNSA. CDR3 sequence reads: CASSLGASDLRKTQYF. DNA for the CDR3: TGTGCCAGCAGCTTAGGGGCTAGCGATCTTCGGAAGACCCAGTACTTC.

This clonotype was found many times. V usage is TRBV7-3 and J usage is TRBJ1-3; D is uncertain. Trimming took off 4 bases at V and 8 bases at J, with 12 bases between the two ends. The CDR3 covers 13 residues. CDR1 and CDR2 (germline): SGHTA, FQGTGA. Here the CDR3 DNA reads TGTGCCAGCAGCTCCCAAACGGGCGACACCATATATTTT. Translation gives CASSSQTGDTIYF.

This clonotype was seen many times. The chain combines TRBV7-2 with TRBJ1-1; D perhaps matches TRBD1 (5 bases). Germline CDR1 reads SGHTA; CDR2 reads FQGNSA. This CDR3 comprises 17 residues. Trimming took off 1 base at V and 1 base at J, with 16 bases between the two ends. For the CDR3, the DNA is TGTGCCAGCAGCTTAGAAGCCCACAGGATTCAGAACACTGAAGCTTTCTTT. This translates into CASSLEAHRIQNTEAFF.

V is TRBV19 and J is TRBJ1-2, with D perhaps matching TRBD1 (5 bases). Deletions cut 11 bases from V and 2 bases from J, with 15 bases between. Germline lookup yields CDR1 LNHDA and CDR2 SQIVND (reference sequence). The CDR3 spans 13 residues. The CDR3: CASRNEGNYGYTF. Written as DNA, the CDR3 is TGTGCCTCACGGAACGAGGGGAACTATGGCTACACCTTC.

The chain recombines TRBV4-3 with TRBJ1-1; D is unresolved. The CDR3 sequence is 13 residues long. The V and J ends lost 2 bases and 2 bases respectively, with 6 bases between them. Germline assignment: CDR1 LGHNA and CDR2 YSLEER. The CDR3 reads CASSQNFNTEAFF. The CDR3 nucleotides read TGCGCCAGCAGCCAAAACTTTAACACTGAAGCTTTCTTT.

This clonotype was recorded many times. This sequence joins TRBV12-3 or TRBV12-4 and TRBJ1-6; 8 bases are shared with TRBD1. The length of the CDR3 is 15 residues. J was trimmed by 4 bases and V by 3 bases; bases with no gene match: 2. For the CDR3, the DNA is TGTGCCAGCAGTTTGGGACAGGCGTATAATTCACCCCTCCACTTT. It is translated as CASSLGQAYNSPLHF.

The CDR3: CASRKTGSNEAFF. DNA of the CDR3: TGTGCCAGCAGAAAAACAGGGTCCAATGAAGCTTTCTTT. The chain uses TRBV7-9 and TRBJ1-1; D is perhaps TRBD1 (6 bases). Per the germline V gene, CDR1 is SEHNR and CDR2 is FQNEAQ (reference sequence). The CDR3 extends over 13 amino acids. Trimming cost V 6 bases and J 7 bases, with 15 bases left between them.

This clonotype was observed many times. DNA of the CDR3: TGTGCCAGCAGCATCGCCGGGACAGGGAACGAAAAACTGTTTTTT. Amino acid sequence: CASSIAGTGNEKLFF. The rearrangement uses TRBV7-2 and TRBJ1-4; 9 bases are shared with TRBD1. J lost 8 bases, V lost 5 bases, and 9 bases had no gene match. Germline loops: CDR1 SGHTA, CDR2 FQGNSA. CDR3 length: 15 amino acids.

In this sample, this clonotype turned up many times. The genes are TRBV14 and TRBJ2-2; the match to TRBD1 covers 8 bases. The V segment lost 4 bases and the J segment 1 base; nucleotides outside the gene matches: 5. The CDR3 is 16 residues long. Germline V gene lookup returns CDR1 SGHDN and CDR2 FVKESK. This chain's CDR3 is CASSRWTGLNTGELFF. In DNA, the CDR3 is TGTGCCAGCAGCCGATGGACAGGGCTGAACACCGGGGAGCTGTTTTTT.

In regard to this clonotype: The conserved final phenylalanine or tryptophan is absent from the CDR3, which likely points to a read error. The rearrangement uses TRBV28 and TRBJ2-7; D is ambiguous. Germline V gene sequence: CDR1 MDHEN, CDR2 SYDVKM. V was shortened by 6 bases and J by 0 bases, with 12 bases between the two germline ends. CDR3 length: 14 residues. CDR3 sequence: CASSSGRSSYEQYS. DNA of the CDR3: TGTGCCAGCAGCTCCGGGCGTAGCTCCTACGAGCAGTACTCC.

This clonotype was seen only a few times. This chain links TRBV13 with TRBJ2-7; the D gene is possibly TRBD2 (5 bases). V shed 5 bases and J shed 2 bases, with 16 bases lying between them. This CDR3 spans 15 amino acids. Germline-derived CDR1 and CDR2 are PRHDT and FYEKMQ (reference sequence). The chain's CDR3 is CASSHRGRGTYEQYF. In DNA form, the CDR3 reads TGTGCCAGCAGCCACCGAGGACGGGGAACCTACGAGCAGTACTTC.

This clonotype was detected a few times. The J gene is TRBJ1-1, the V gene TRBV5-1; 10 bases match TRBD1. The V segment lost 4 bases and the J segment 1 base; nucleotides outside the gene matches: 7. CDR1 and CDR2 (germline): SGHRS, YFSETQ. The CDR3 contains 16 residues. Here the CDR3 DNA reads TGCGCCAGCAGCCCCCGGGACAGGGGATGGAACACTGAAGCTTTCTTT. Its protein is CASSPRDRGWNTEAFF.

In this sample, this clonotype turned up a few times. The V call is TRBV9, the J call TRBJ1-2, with D tentatively TRBD1 (6 bases). Trimming took 4 bases from V and 4 from J, leaving 14 bases between them. CDR3 length: 14 amino acids. The germline V gene has CDR1 SGDLS and CDR2 YYNGEE. The CDR3 bases are TGTGCCAGCAGCCCCCTCGGGGGCGTCTATGGCTACACCTTC. Translated: CASSPLGGVYGYTF.

This rearrangement joins TRBV7-3 to TRBJ2-3; TRBD1 matches 7 bases. With V trimmed by 5 bases and J by 5 bases, 19 bases remained unmatched. This CDR3 is built from 18 residues. Looked up from germline, CDR1 is SGHTA and CDR2 is FQGTGA. This chain's CDR3 is CASSLPTGIGPTGDTQYF. As DNA, the CDR3 is TGTGCCAGCAGCCTCCCGACAGGGATCGGGCCAACCGGAGATACGCAGTATTTT.

This clonotype appeared many times. The genes are TRBV5-6 and TRBJ2-5; 9 bases are a match to TRBD1. The CDR3 runs 15 residues. V lost 0 bases, J lost 6 bases, and 6 bases stayed unmatched. From germline, CDR1 is SGHDT and CDR2 YYEEEE. CDR3 loop: CASSLAGTGRKTQYF. In DNA, the CDR3 is TGTGCCAGCAGCTTGGCCGGGACAGGGAGAAAGACCCAGTACTTC.

The chain joins TRBV28 to TRBJ1-1, with TRBD1 matching over 7 bases. Germline V CDR1 and CDR2: MDHEN, SYDVKM. The CDR3 is made up of 15 amino acids. J gave up 4 bases and V 1 base, and 6 bases lay outside the gene matches. The CDR3 here is CASSLSTGAGTEAFF. CDR3 DNA sequence: TGTGCCAGCAGTTTATCAACAGGGGCGGGCACTGAAGCTTTCTTT.

This clonotype was seen many times. The chain carries TRBV6-1 and TRBJ2-1; D call uncertain. Germline-derived CDR1 and CDR2 are MNHNS and SASEGT. This CDR3 has 12 amino acids. Between the trimmed V and J ends, which lost 5 bases and 9 bases, there was a span of 11 bases. The CDR3 here is CASSHQTLEQFF. CDR3 nucleotide sequence: TGTGCCAGCAGTCACCAGACCCTTGAGCAGTTCTTC.

This clonotype was counted a few times. This sequence joins TRBV7-2 and TRBJ2-7; D is ambiguous. Between the trimmed V and J ends, which lost 1 base and 4 bases, there was a span of 11 bases. The CDR3 consists of 14 residues. Germline values: CDR1 SGHTA, CDR2 FQGNSA. For the CDR3, the DNA is TGTGCCAGCAGCTTAGGTACAGCCTCTTACGAGCAGTACTTC. Protein sequence: CASSLGTASYEQYF.

The DNA of the CDR3 is TGCGCCAGCAGCGAGTTTGGGGGACAGGGGGCCACAGATACGCAGTATTTT. As protein: CASSEFGGQGATDTQYF. The V gene is TRBV4-3, the J gene TRBJ2-3; 12 bases match TRBD1. Unmatched junction bases numbered 8, after V lost 5 bases and J lost 2 bases. CDR3 size: 17 residues. Germline values: CDR1 LGHNA, CDR2 YSLEER.

V is TRBV2 and J is TRBJ1-4; the D gene is possibly TRBD1 (5 bases). CDR1 and CDR2 (germline): SNHLY, FYNNEI. Trimming took off 6 bases at V and 7 bases at J, with 24 bases between the two ends. The CDR3 consists of 17 residues. The CDR3 protein is CASSAGIGGGTGEKLFF. Written as DNA, the CDR3 is TGTGCCAGCAGCGCAGGGATTGGCGGTGGCACAGGTGAAAAACTGTTTTTT.

In this sample, this clonotype turned up a few times. This rearrangement joins TRBV12-3 or TRBV12-4 to TRBJ2-1; 7 nucleotides match TRBD2. V trimming: 6 bases; J trimming: 1 base; junction bases outside the gene matches: 6. This CDR3 spans 15 amino acids. CDR3 amino acids: CASRSGGSSYNEQFF. The CDR3 DNA reads TGTGCCAGCAGGTCCGGCGGGAGTTCCTACAATGAGCAGTTCTTC.

The V call is TRBV20-1, the J call TRBJ2-3; TRBD2 matches at 7 bases. This CDR3 region has 15 residues. The V and J ends lost 5 bases and 0 bases, in that order; junction bases with no gene match: 8. The germline CDR1 and CDR2 sequences are DFQATT and SNEGSKA (reference sequence). CDR3 in DNA: TGCAGTGCTGACGGGAGGACCCCGAGCACAGATACGCAGTATTTT. Translating gives CSADGRTPSTDTQYF.

This clonotype came up many times. The chain has TRBV7-6 and TRBJ2-1; 10 bases match TRBD2. The J segment lost 6 bases and the V segment lost 5 bases, leaving 4 bases of the junction unmatched. Germline V CDR1 and CDR2: SGHVS, FNYEAQ. The CDR3 runs 14 residues. CDR3 sequence reads: CASSQRGGRNEQFF. The CDR3 bases are TGTGCCAGCAGCCAGCGGGGGGGGCGCAATGAGCAGTTCTTC.

The table lists this clonotype with a few counts. The genes are TRBV19 and TRBJ1-1; 7 bases are a match to TRBD1. This CDR3 is built from 17 residues. Germline CDR1 and CDR2: LNHDA and SQIVND (reference sequence). The V segment lost 7 bases and the J segment 5 bases; nucleotides outside the gene matches: 19. CDR3 protein: CASIIFAQGEGSTEAFF. The CDR3 DNA reads TGTGCCAGTATTATCTTCGCCCAGGGGGAGGGGTCGACTGAAGCTTTCTTT.

This clonotype was counted at least ten times. V gene TRBV19 combines with J gene TRBJ2-5; D is ambiguous. The CDR3 sequence is 13 residues long. Trimming left V 5 bases short and J 0 bases short, with 7 bases between. Germline CDR1 is LNHDA and CDR2 is SQIVND (reference sequence). CDR3 DNA sequence: TGTGCCAGTAGTCTGGGAAACCAAGAGACCCAGTACTTC. Its protein is CASSLGNQETQYF.

This clonotype has at least ten counts. This chain joins TRBV11-3 and TRBJ2-6; D might be TRBD1 (5 bases). This CDR3 has 16 residues. V lost 2 bases and J lost 3, with 11 bases in between. Germline V lookup: CDR1 SGHNT, CDR2 YENEEA. The CDR3, as DNA: TGTGCCAGCAGCTTAACGTCAGGGCATGGGGCCAACGTCCTGACTTTC. Translating it yields CASSLTSGHGANVLTF.

This clonotype has a count of ten or more. The chain employs TRBV7-6 and TRBJ1-6; D might be TRBD1 (5 bases). The CDR3 contains 14 residues. Germline values: CDR1 SGHVS, CDR2 FNYEAQ. Trimming shortened V by 4 bases and J by 6 bases, and 10 bases separated the two germline ends. CDR3: CASSWDRLNSPLHF. The CDR3 DNA follows: TGTGCCAGCAGCTGGGACCGTCTTAATTCACCCCTCCACTTT.